These T cell receptor beta chains were read from a single sample in a study of blood T cells in healthy people across ages. TCRdb reprocessed the 5' RACE reads via MiXCR and lists one record per CDR3 protein. The data show about 640,000 distinct CDR3 sequences, less than 35% seen once. Source material: blood. The receptors here all came from a woman at least 80 years old in good health. CDR3s include the opening cysteine and the closing phenylalanine or tryptophan. The D gene is left open where the match is weak. The size of a clone is reported for some rows only, either as once, few or many, or as a class for expanded clones.

J: TRBJ2-2; V: TRBV4-1; size: NA; D: TRBD2; DNA: TGCGCCGGCAGCCGCCTAGACTTGACTAGCGGGGGATCCAACACCGGGGAGCTGTTTTTT; CDR3: CAGSRLDLTSGGSNTGELFF
J: TRBJ2-7; V: TRBV20-1; size: NA; D: TRBD2; DNA: TGCAGTACCCCAAGAGCGGGGGCGTCCTACGAGCAGTACTTC; CDR3: CSTPRAGASYEQYF
J: TRBJ2-3; V: TRBV5-1; size: many; D: TRBD2; DNA: TGTGCCAGCAGACCGGGGGGGCCGGATACGCAGTATTTT; CDR3: CASRPGGPDTQYF
J: TRBJ2-1; V: TRBV5-1; size: many; D: NA; DNA: TGCGCCAGCAGCTTGTGGAGCAGGGGGGACAATGAGCAGTTCTTC; CDR3: CASSLWSRGDNEQFF
J: TRBJ1-1; V: TRBV3-1; size: NA; D: TRBD1; DNA: TGTGCCAGCAGCCAGAAGGGGGCGGACACTGAAGCTTTCTTT; CDR3: CASSQKGADTEAFF
J: TRBJ1-4; V: TRBV20-1; size: many; D: NA; DNA: TGCAGTGCTAGAAGGACCGGGGGAGCTAATGAAAAACTGTTTTTT; CDR3: CSARRTGGANEKLFF
J: TRBJ2-5; V: TRBV5-6; size: many; D: NA; DNA: TGTGCCAGCAGCGTTGTGACTGTTAAAGAGACCCAGTACTTC; CDR3: CASSVVTVKETQYF
J: TRBJ1-4; V: TRBV30; size: NA; D: NA; DNA: TGTGCCTGGAGTGCTTTAGATGCGGCGGGTGAAAAACTGTTTTTT; CDR3: CAWSALDAAGEKLFF
J: TRBJ2-3; V: TRBV6-2/TRBV6-3; size: many; D: NA; DNA: TGTGCCAGCAGTAGGGGGGCAGGCCGGGTTGGAACAGATACGCAGTATTTT; CDR3: CASSRGAGRVGTDTQYF
J: TRBJ2-1; V: TRBV3-1; size: few; D: NA; DNA: TGTGCCAGCAGCCAAGAAGGAGGGGGCGGCGATGAGCAGTTCTTC; CDR3: CASSQEGGGGDEQFF
J: TRBJ2-1; V: TRBV7-6; size: many; D: TRBD2; DNA: TGTGCCAGCAGCCCCCGAGGAAGCGGGGGGGCCGATGAGCAGTTCTTC; CDR3: CASSPRGSGGADEQFF
J: TRBJ1-3; V: TRBV7-9; size: few; D: NA; DNA: TGTGCCAGCAGCTTATTCCGGGGCGACAGCTCTGGAAACACCATATATTTT; CDR3: CASSLFRGDSSGNTIYF
J: TRBJ2-5; V: TRBV10-3; size: many; D: NA; DNA: TGTGCCATCAGTGAGTCGAGGGGCTCAAAAGAGACCCAGTACTTC; CDR3: CAISESRGSKETQYF
J: TRBJ1-1; V: TRBV7-2; size: NA; D: NA; DNA: TGTGCCAGCAGCCAGTGGGGGCAGAACACTGAAGCTTTCTTT; CDR3: CASSQWGQNTEAFF
J: TRBJ2-3; V: TRBV6-5; size: many; D: NA; DNA: TGTGCCAGCAGACCGGGACGGATTAATACGCAGTATTTT; CDR3: CASRPGRINTQYF
J: TRBJ1-2; V: TRBV7-2; size: many; D: TRBD1; DNA: TGTGCCAGCAGCTCAGGGTGGGACAGGGTCAAAGGGGGCTACACCTTC; CDR3: CASSSGWDRVKGGYTF
J: TRBJ1-1; V: TRBV28; size: NA; D: TRBD1; DNA: TGTGCCAGCAGAGATATGACAGGGTCGGGCACTGAAGCTTTCTTT; CDR3: CASRDMTGSGTEAFF
J: TRBJ2-7; V: TRBV15; size: many; D: NA; DNA: TGTGCCACCAGCGCACAGGGCCCAGCCTACGAGCAGTACTTC; CDR3: CATSAQGPAYEQYF
J: TRBJ2-1; V: TRBV7-8; size: NA; D: TRBD2; DNA: TGTGCCAGCAGCTTAGGCTCTAGCGGGCGCTACCGATACAATGAGCAGTTCTTC; CDR3: CASSLGSSGRYRYNEQFF
J: TRBJ2-5; V: TRBV7-2; size: many; D: NA; DNA: TGTGCCAGCAGCTTAAAGCAGGGCGCCTCCGGGACCCAGTACTTC; CDR3: CASSLKQGASGTQYF
J: TRBJ1-2; V: TRBV7-9; size: many; D: NA; DNA: TGTGCCAGCACTATGGGGGGCAGTAACTATGGCTACACCTTC; CDR3: CASTMGGSNYGYTF
J: TRBJ1-2; V: TRBV5-1; size: NA; D: NA; DNA: TGCGCCAGCAGCTTGGCGGAGTCGAACTATGGCTACACCTTC; CDR3: CASSLAESNYGYTF
J: TRBJ1-2; V: TRBV25-1; size: many; D: NA; DNA: TGTGCCAGCATTAAATCCGGGGCCTATGGCTACACCTTC; CDR3: CASIKSGAYGYTF
J: TRBJ1-6; V: TRBV28; size: few; D: TRBD1; DNA: TGTGCCAGCATTCTCTCAGGGGGTACGAATTCACCCCTCCACTTT; CDR3: CASILSGGTNSPLHF
J: TRBJ2-1; V: TRBV27; size: many; D: NA; DNA: TGTGCCAGCAGTCCCCCGCCCCCTTACGCTGAGCAGTTCTTC; CDR3: CASSPPPPYAEQFF
J: TRBJ2-7; V: TRBV9; size: NA; D: NA; DNA: TGTGCCAGCAGCGTTTTAGTATTCGAGCAGTACTTC; CDR3: CASSVLVFEQYF
J: TRBJ2-7; V: TRBV4-1; size: many; D: NA; DNA: TGCGCCAGCAGCCCATGGGGGGAGTACGAGCAGTACTTC; CDR3: CASSPWGEYEQYF
J: TRBJ2-1; V: TRBV4-1; size: once; D: TRBD2; DNA: TGCGCCAGCAGCGCAGACCGGGGGGTCTCCTACAATGAGCAGTTCTTC; CDR3: CASSADRGVSYNEQFF